These 26 T cell receptor beta chains were all obtained from the same sample, sequenced in a study of identical twins. Via MiXCR, TCRdb re-called the 5' RACE reads, giving one row per CDR3 protein. The sample carries 1.5 million to 2 million distinct CDR3 sequences, 25% to 35% recorded once. The sequenced material came from cord blood. Source of these receptors: a newborn girl in good health.

The chain has TRBV4-2 and TRBJ2-3; 10 nucleotides align to TRBD2. CDR1 is LGHNA and CDR2 is YNFKEQ in the germline V gene. J gave up 4 bases and V 0 bases, and 7 bases lay outside the gene matches. CDR3 size: 17 residues. CDR3 residues: CASSQDGSGGAPDTQYF. The CDR3 nucleotides are TGTGCCAGCAGCCAAGATGGGAGCGGGGGGGCCCCAGATACGCAGTATTTT.

This clonotype appeared a few times. The chain combines TRBV20-1 with TRBJ1-1; 9 bases fit TRBD1. Looked up from germline, CDR1 is DFQATT and CDR2 is SNEGSKA (reference sequence). The CDR3 is 16 residues long. The V and J ends lost 0 bases and 5 bases, in that order; junction bases with no gene match: 10. CDR3 loop: CSARDLSSTGGTEAFF. The DNA for the CDR3 is TGCAGTGCTAGAGATCTTAGCTCGACAGGGGGGACTGAAGCTTTCTTT.

This clonotype was seen a handful of times. This sequence joins TRBV7-2 and TRBJ2-1, with unresolved D. Germline-derived CDR1 and CDR2 are SGHTA and FQGNSA. V was pared by 3 bases and J by 3 bases, with 12 bases between. The CDR3 has 15 amino acids. CDR3 region: CASSLGRRNYNEQFF. CDR3 in DNA: TGTGCCAGCAGCTTGGGCCGCAGGAACTACAATGAGCAGTTCTTC.

The chain recombines TRBV20-1 with TRBJ1-2; a weak D match, TRBD1 (5 bases). CDR3 length equals 13 residues. Trimming took off 5 bases at V and 4 bases at J, with 14 bases between the two ends. Germline lookup yields CDR1 DFQATT and CDR2 SNEGSKA (reference sequence). In DNA, the CDR3 is TGCAGTGCTCCTGGGGCCACGGGCTATGGCTACACCTTC. Residues: CSAPGATGYGYTF.

This sequence joins TRBV3-1 and TRBJ2-5, with 11 bases identical to TRBD1. CDR1 is LGHDT, CDR2 YNNKEL, per germline (reference sequence). The junction had 3 bases not matched to a gene; V was cut back by 2 bases and J by 1 base. This CDR3 has 16 residues. CDR3 loop: CASSQFGTGGQETQYF. The CDR3 DNA follows: TGTGCCAGCAGCCAATTTGGGACAGGGGGCCAAGAGACCCAGTACTTC.

This clonotype was recorded a few times. V and J are TRBV7-6 and TRBJ2-1; a weak D match, TRBD1 (5 bases). The CDR3 loop spans 16 amino acids. V was pared by 0 bases and J by 5 bases, with 14 bases between. Germline CDR1 reads SGHVS; CDR2 reads FNYEAQ. This CDR3 is CASSLAGRETHNEQFF. CDR3 DNA sequence: TGTGCCAGCAGCTTAGCGGGGCGAGAAACACACAATGAGCAGTTCTTC. Complete variable domain (other parts from reference TRBV7-6 and TRBJ2-1): GAGVSQSPRYKVTKRGQDVALRCDPISGHVSLYWYRQALGQGPEFLTYFNYEAQQDKSGLPNDRFSAERPEGSISTLTIQRTEQRDSAMYRCASSLAGRETHNEQFFGPGTRLTVL.

This clonotype was observed a few times. This chain links TRBV28 with TRBJ2-7; TRBD1 is a possible D gene (6 bases). CDR1 and CDR2 (germline): MDHEN, SYDVKM. There are 15 residues in the CDR3. V was pared by 6 bases and J by 2 bases, with 17 bases between. In DNA, the CDR3 is TGTGCCAGCAGACAGGGACACGTGATCCCCTACGAGCAGTACTTC. It is translated as CASRQGHVIPYEQYF.

This clonotype was seen a handful of times. V and J are TRBV19 and TRBJ1-2; D is unclear. Germline V gives CDR1 LNHDA, CDR2 SQIVND (reference sequence). The CDR3 covers 14 residues. The V end was cut by 3 bases, the J end by 5 bases, with 13 bases between. CDR3 sequence: CASSIGSSQYGYTF. The CDR3 nucleotides are TGTGCCAGTAGTATTGGCTCTTCGCAGTATGGCTACACCTTC.

In its sample, this clonotype was seen a few times. This chain joins TRBV3-1 and TRBJ2-7; D not resolved. Germline CDR1 is LGHDT and CDR2 is YNNKEL (reference sequence). V shed 1 base and J shed 5 bases, with 6 bases lying between them. The CDR3 runs to 12 residues. The CDR3 region is CASSQVPHEQYF. CDR3 sequence (DNA): TGTGCCAGCAGCCAAGTACCGCACGAGCAGTACTTC.

For this clonotype: The germline gene is not matched at one end of the junction; a read error may be the cause. The chain employs TRBV9 and TRBJ1-6; D might be TRBD1 (5 bases). Germline assignment: CDR1 SGDLS and CDR2 YYNGEE. The CDR3 length is 14 residues. Here the CDR3 DNA reads TGTGCCAGCAGCGTAGGGGGCTATAATTCACCCCCCCACTTT. This sequence encodes CASSVGGYNSPPHF.

The gene calls are TRBV5-1 and TRBJ2-7; TRBD1 or TRBD2 may be the D gene (5 bases each). V gave up 4 bases and J gave up 3 bases, with 17 bases separating them. Germline V lookup: CDR1 SGHRS, CDR2 YFSETQ. This CDR3 region has 15 residues. Here the CDR3 DNA reads TGCGCCAGCAGCCGCGCCGGGGCCAGATTCTACGAGCAGTACTTC. Its protein is CASSRAGARFYEQYF.

There are a few counts of this clonotype. This chain joins TRBV29-1 and TRBJ2-7; 9 nucleotides align to TRBD1. With V trimmed by 4 bases and J by 4 bases, 8 bases remained unmatched. This CDR3 region has 14 residues. Germline V gene data show CDR1 as SQVTM and CDR2 as ANQGSEA. The chain's CDR3 is CSVGGQGRRYEQYF. CDR3 DNA: TGCAGCGTTGGGGGACAGGGACGACGGTACGAGCAGTACTTC.

The chain employs TRBV4-1 and TRBJ1-5, with TRBD1 matching 11 bases. Trimming at V came to 4 bases and at J to 2 bases, leaving 10 bases not matched to a gene. The germline V gene has CDR1 MGHRA and CDR2 YSYEKL. This CDR3 has 18 residues. CDR3 DNA: TGCGCCAGCAGCCGTCGTGTTGGGGGACAGGGGGGCAATCAGCCCCAGCATTTT. Amino acids: CASSRRVGGQGGNQPQHF.

The chain uses TRBV6-2 or TRBV6-3 and TRBJ2-7, with D possibly TRBD2 on 5 matching bases. This CDR3 contains 14 residues. Germline loops: CDR1 MNHEY, CDR2 SVGEGT. V lost 8 bases, J lost 7 bases, and 21 bases lay in between. This chain's CDR3 is CASQGADRYNEQYF. CDR3 in DNA: TGTGCCAGCCAAGGAGCGGACCGATACAATGAGCAGTACTTC.

V is TRBV11-2 and J is TRBJ1-5; weak D call: TRBD1 (5 bases). Germline V CDR1 and CDR2: SGHAT, FQNNGV. This CDR3 has 15 residues. V was cut by 1 base and J by 0 bases, with 7 bases left in between. The CDR3 protein is CASSLADTSNQPQHF. The CDR3 bases are TGTGCCAGCAGCTTAGCGGACACTAGCAATCAGCCCCAGCATTTT.

DNA for the CDR3: TGTGCCAGCAGCTTGTTTACTCCAGGTGGTGAAGCTTTCTTT. The encoded protein is CASSLFTPGGEAFF. The chain couples TRBV11-2 to TRBJ1-1; D gene uncertain. Germline V gene sequence: CDR1 SGHAT, CDR2 FQNNGV. Trimming pared 3 bases from V and 7 bases from J, leaving 15 bases between. The CDR3 has 14 residues. Drawing the rest from reference TRBV11-2 and TRBJ1-1, the complete variable domain is EAGVAQSPRYKIIEKRQSVAFWCNPISGHATLYWYQQILGQGPKLLIQFQNNGVVDDSQLPKDRFSAERLKGVDSTLKIQPAKLEDSAVYLCASSLFTPGGEAFFGQGTRLTVV.

This clonotype was seen a handful of times. The chain has TRBV20-1 and TRBJ2-3; 8 positions match TRBD2. Germline values: CDR1 DFQATT, CDR2 SNEGSKA (reference sequence). J gave up 6 bases and V 3 bases, and 8 bases lay outside the gene matches. CDR3 length: 14 residues. CDR3 residues: CSASSGGARDTQYF. The CDR3 bases are TGCAGTGCTAGTTCCGGGGGGGCCAGGGATACGCAGTATTTT.

On this clonotype itself: Being one base from a much bigger clone, this may be a read error. V is TRBV4-2 and J is TRBJ2-7, with D possibly TRBD2 on 5 matching bases. The germline V gene has CDR1 LGHNA and CDR2 YNFKEQ. This CDR3 has 13 amino acids. CDR3 sequence reads: CASSQKDSYGQYF. The DNA of the CDR3 is TGTGCCAGCAGCCAAAAGGACTCCTACGGGCAGTACTTC.

This clonotype was counted between two and nine times. The chain uses TRBV20-1 and TRBJ2-1; the D gene is possibly TRBD2 (6 bases). Germline CDR1 is DFQATT and CDR2 is SNEGSKA (reference sequence). This CDR3 region has 13 residues. V lost 3 bases and J lost 3, with 9 bases in between. Here the CDR3 reads CSASGSYYNEQFF. Here the CDR3 DNA reads TGCAGTGCTAGCGGGAGTTACTACAATGAGCAGTTCTTC.

This sequence joins TRBV10-3 and TRBJ2-5; the D gene is possibly TRBD1 (6 bases). With the DNA end fitting TRBJ2-7 better, the J assignment may be wrong. The CDR3 loop spans 12 amino acids. Germline CDR1 ENHRY, CDR2 SYGVKD. The CDR3 DNA sequence: TGTGCCATCAGTGCGGCAGGGGACGAGCAGTACTTC. Encoded protein: CAISAAGDEQYF.

CDR3 coding DNA: TGTGCCAGCAGCATGGACAGGGGGAATGAGCAGTACTTC. Translating gives CASSMDRGNEQYF. This sequence joins TRBV27 and TRBJ2-7, with 10 bases aligning to TRBD1. The CDR3 has 13 amino acids. The junction had 6 bases not matched to a gene; V was cut back by 6 bases and J by 7 bases. Germline CDR1 reads MNHEY; CDR2 reads SMNVEV (reference sequence).

The chain links TRBV5-5 to TRBJ2-3, with no clear D. The CDR3 is made up of 18 amino acids. With 4 bases removed from V and 5 bases from J, the gap between germline ends came to 26 bases. The germline CDR1 and CDR2 sequences are SGHKS and YYEKEE (reference sequence). CDR3 region: CASSAPPMPVYPKDTQYF. The CDR3 DNA reads TGTGCCAGCAGCGCTCCTCCAATGCCAGTTTATCCCAAAGATACGCAGTATTTT. Full variable domain (outside the CDR3, taken from reference TRBV5-5 and TRBJ2-3): DAGVTQSPTHLIKTRGQQVTLRCSPISGHKSVSWYQQVLGQGPQFIFQYYEKEERGRGNFPDRFSARQFPNYSSELNVNALLLGDSALYLCASSAPPMPVYPKDTQYFGPGTRLTVL.

The chain joins TRBV28 to TRBJ1-5, with 8 bases fitting TRBD1. J was trimmed by 6 bases and V by 7 bases; bases with no gene match: 8. CDR1 MDHEN and CDR2 SYDVKM come from the germline V gene. This CDR3 is built from 14 residues. The CDR3 DNA sequence: TGTGCCAGCACCAGGACAGGGTTAATTCAGCCCCAGCATTTT. Protein sequence: CASTRTGLIQPQHF.

This clonotype was counted at least ten times. The chain uses TRBV5-5 and TRBJ2-7, with a weak D call TRBD1 (6 bases). The CDR3 is 14 residues long. Germline V gene sequence: CDR1 SGHKS, CDR2 YYEKEE (reference sequence). V dropped 0 bases and J dropped 2 bases, with 9 bases sitting between them. Here the CDR3 DNA reads TGTGCCAGCAGCTTGGCAGGGGACCCCTACGAGCAGTACTTC. The encoded protein is CASSLAGDPYEQYF.

The sample holds many counts of this clonotype. The V and J genes are TRBV20-1 and TRBJ2-1; D unresolved. V was pared by 3 bases and J by 5 bases, with 5 bases between. This CDR3 is 11 amino acids long. Germline loops: CDR1 DFQATT, CDR2 SNEGSKA (reference sequence). CDR3 residues: CSASRDNEQFF. The CDR3 nucleotides read TGCAGTGCTAGTAGAGACAATGAGCAGTTCTTC.

This clonotype was observed at least ten times. V gene TRBV15 combines with J gene TRBJ2-1; D possibly corresponds to TRBD2 (6 bases). Trimming removed 9 bases at V and 0 bases at J, with 6 bases between. The germline CDR1 and CDR2 sequences are LNHNV and YYDKDF (reference sequence). The CDR3 is 12 residues long. CDR3 region: CATSGSYNEQFF. CDR3 coding DNA: TGTGCCACTAGCGGCTCCTACAATGAGCAGTTCTTC.